The 19 T cell receptor beta chains reported below all come from one sample, sequenced in a study of sequential checkpoint blockade in melanoma. Treatment noted: randomized to nivolumab then ipilimumab (arm A) or the reverse (arm B). The protocol was immunoSEQ multiplex PCR, while the TCRdb copy is restricted to in-frame clones and leaves out a portion. The data hold about 6,100 clones, with 21% observed a single time. Sample: tumor tissue (inferred from file names), taken from a patient given nivolumab and ipilimumab in sequence. These receptors originate from a human donor with melanoma.

The chain employs TRBV29-1 and TRBJ2-1, with TRBD1 matching 7 bases. Germline trimming cut 1 base from V and 3 bases from J; bases unmatched to any gene: 6. Germline values: CDR1 SQVTM, CDR2 ANQGSEA. The CDR3 is made up of 15 amino acids. The CDR3 bases are TGCAGCGTTGAAGGTCGGGACAGAAACTACAATGAGCAGTTCTTC. Its protein is CSVEGRDRNYNEQFF.

This clone was counted a few times. The chain links TRBV18 to TRBJ2-1; D is tentatively TRBD1 or TRBD2 (6 bases each). V was pared by 5 bases and J by 4 bases, with 15 bases between. This CDR3 contains 15 residues. From germline, CDR1 is KGHSH and CDR2 LQKENI. Here the CDR3 DNA reads TGTGCCAGCTCAAGGGGGGCCCCAAGGTACAATGAGCAGTTCTTC. Its protein is CASSRGAPRYNEQFF.

This chain uses TRBV5-1 with TRBJ2-1; 9 nucleotides match TRBD2. The CDR3 extends over 16 amino acids. V lost 0 bases and J lost 5; bases outside the gene matches: 6. CDR1 and CDR2 (germline): SGHRS, YFSETQ. In nucleotides, the CDR3 is TGCGCCAGCAGCTTGGCCTGGACTAGCGTAAACAATGAGCAGTTCTTC. This translates into CASSLAWTSVNNEQFF.

This clone was detected a few times. The chain combines TRBV28 with TRBJ1-4; weak D call: TRBD1 (6 bases). In germline, CDR1 is MDHEN, CDR2 SYDVKM. The CDR3 extends over 15 amino acids. Trimming took 2 bases from V and 7 from J, leaving 14 bases between them. CDR3 protein: CASSLRAGAGEKLFF. The CDR3, as DNA: TGTGCCAGCAGTTTACGGGCAGGGGCGGGTGAAAAACTGTTTTTT.

This clone has a handful of counts. The chain carries TRBV29-1 and TRBJ2-5; D not certain. The V end lost 5 bases, the J end lost 2 bases, and 12 bases lay between the germline ends. The CDR3 sequence is 13 residues long. The germline CDR1 and CDR2 sequences are SQVTM and ANQGSEA. Written as DNA, the CDR3 is TGCAGCGTTAGATTAGCATATCAAGAGACCCAGTACTTC. Translated: CSVRLAYQETQYF.

This clone was detected many times. This chain uses TRBV10-3 with TRBJ2-1, with 12 bases aligning to TRBD2. The V gene end was trimmed by 4 bases and the J gene end by 6 bases; junction bases not matched to a gene: 7. The germline V gene encodes CDR1 ENHRY and CDR2 SYGVKD. There are 16 residues in the CDR3. CDR3 in DNA: TGTGCCATCAGTGGCGGACTAGCGGGGTCGGGCAATGAGCAGTTCTTC. It codes for CAISGGLAGSGNEQFF.

Within the sample, this clone is medium-sized (0.01 to 0.1%). This chain connects TRBV6-8 to TRBJ1-3; D is uncertain. V lost 4 bases, J lost 4 bases, and 5 bases lay in between. Germline CDR1 and CDR2: MNHGY and SAAAGT. The length of the CDR3 is 12 residues. CDR3 in amino acids: CASSSVGNTIYF. CDR3 DNA: TGTGCCAGCAGTTCGGTCGGAAACACCATATATTTT.

This clone was picked up a small number of times. The gene calls are TRBV9 and TRBJ2-1; 11 positions match TRBD1. Germline V gene sequence: CDR1 SGDLS, CDR2 YYNGEE. This CDR3 contains 14 residues. J lost 7 bases, V lost 7 bases, and 7 bases had no gene match. The chain's CDR3 is CASRGDRGINEQFF. In nucleotides, the CDR3 is TGTGCCAGCCGGGGGGACAGGGGGATTAATGAGCAGTTCTTC.

The V gene is TRBV30, the J gene TRBJ2-3, with a weak D call TRBD2 (6 bases). Germline CDR1 is GTSNPN and CDR2 is SVGIG (reference sequence). The V gene lost 2 bases and the J gene lost 1 base, with 10 bases spanning the gap. There are 14 residues in the CDR3. CDR3 loop: CAWSTASGTDTQYF. The DNA of the CDR3 is TGTGCCTGGAGTACGGCTAGCGGCACAGATACGCAGTATTTT.

The chain carries TRBV19 and TRBJ2-1; 14 bases agree with TRBD2. Unmatched junction bases numbered 9, after V lost 9 bases and J lost 5 bases. The length of the CDR3 is 16 residues. The germline CDR1 and CDR2 sequences are LNHDA and SQIVND (reference sequence). The CDR3 reads CARGTSGSSPDNEQFF. CDR3 nucleotides: TGTGCCAGAGGGACTAGCGGGAGTTCGCCGGACAATGAGCAGTTCTTC.

This clone appeared a few times. The chain is built from TRBV14 and TRBJ2-7, with D hard to call. The CDR3 extends over 11 amino acids. The germline CDR1 and CDR2 sequences are SGHDN and FVKESK. V lost 8 bases, J lost 9 bases, and 14 bases lay in between. CDR3 nucleotides: TGTGCCAGCTCACCTGAGGTCGGGCAGTACTTC. This gives the protein CASSPEVGQYF. The variable domain in full, completed from reference TRBV14 and TRBJ2-7, reads EAGVTQFPSHSVIEKGQTVTLRCDPISGHDNLYWYRRVMGKEIKFLLHFVKESKQDESGMPNNRFLAERTGGTYSTLKVQPAELEDSGVYFCASSPEVGQYFGPGTRLTVT.

The V and J genes are TRBV6-8 and TRBJ1-3; D uncertain. The germline gives CDR1 MNHGY, CDR2 SAAAGT. Trimming removed 7 bases at V and 0 bases at J, with 13 bases between. The CDR3 sequence is 15 residues long. The CDR3: CASTSSLSSGNTIYF. The CDR3 DNA reads as TGTGCCAGCACCTCCAGCCTCAGCTCTGGAAACACCATATATTTT.

This clone was recorded at least ten times. The chain employs TRBV7-7 and TRBJ1-1, with 9 positions matching TRBD1. The CDR3 length is 15 residues. V was clipped by 4 bases and J by 1 base; unmatched bases: 4. The V gene's germline CDR1 is SSHAT and CDR2 FNYEAQ (reference sequence). The CDR3 coding sequence is TGTGCCAGCAGCTGGGGGGGACAGGGGAACACTGAAGCTTTCTTT. It translates to CASSWGGQGNTEAFF.

This clone has ten or more counts. The chain joins TRBV11-3 to TRBJ2-1, with 10 bases identical to TRBD1. V shed 5 bases, J shed 0 bases, and the junction held 10 bases outside the gene matches. CDR3 length: 18 amino acids. Germline-derived CDR1 and CDR2 are SGHNT and YENEEA. CDR3 residues: CASSRRDRGFASYNEQFF. The CDR3 DNA reads as TGTGCCAGCAGCCGCCGGGACAGGGGTTTTGCCTCCTACAATGAGCAGTTCTTC. Together with reference TRBV11-3 and TRBJ2-1, the CDR3 gives the full variable domain: EAGVVQSPRYKIIEKKQPVAFWCNPISGHNTLYWYLQNLGQGPELLIRYENEEAVDDSQLPKDRFSAERLKGVDSTLKIQPAELGDSAVYLCASSRRDRGFASYNEQFFGPGTRLTVL.

This clone was seen a handful of times. The genes are TRBV4-1 and TRBJ1-5; 7 bases agree with TRBD1. The CDR3 extends over 16 amino acids. The V gene end was trimmed by 4 bases and the J gene end by 5 bases; junction bases not matched to a gene: 11. Germline V gene sequence: CDR1 MGHRA, CDR2 YSYEKL. This chain's CDR3 is CASSRRVGQADQPQHF. CDR3 nucleotides: TGCGCCAGCAGCCGGAGAGTCGGACAGGCCGATCAGCCCCAGCATTTT.

This clone occurred a few times. The CDR3 sequence: CAWDGTSVTGELFF. The CDR3 nucleotides read TGTGCCTGGGACGGGACTAGCGTCACCGGGGAGCTGTTTTTT. V usage is TRBV30 and J usage is TRBJ2-2; 10 nucleotides line up with TRBD2. Trimming at V came to 5 bases and at J to 4 bases, leaving 4 bases not matched to a gene. Per the germline V gene, CDR1 is GTSNPN and CDR2 is SVGIG (reference sequence). The CDR3 consists of 14 residues.

CDR3 region: CASSYQGLMGSPLHF. CDR3 nucleotide sequence: TGTGCCAGCAGTTACCAGGGACTAATGGGCTCACCCCTCCACTTT. The chain employs TRBV6-8 and TRBJ1-6; a possible D gene is TRBD1 (5 bases). V lost 2 bases, J lost 10 bases, and 15 bases lay in between. Germline V gives CDR1 MNHGY, CDR2 SAAAGT. The CDR3 spans 15 residues.

In this sample, this clone turned up a few times. Written as DNA, the CDR3 is TGTGCCAGCAGCTTATACAGAGACACTGAAGCTTTCTTT. It specifies CASSLYRDTEAFF. The chain uses TRBV7-4 and TRBJ1-1; D unresolved. Germline values: CDR1 SGHVT, CDR2 SQSDAQ. This CDR3 is 13 amino acids long. Trimming took off 2 bases at V and 3 bases at J, with 7 bases between the two ends.

The chain has TRBV23-1 and TRBJ1-1; the D gene is possibly TRBD1 (6 bases). TRBV23-1 is designated an ORF whose function remains uncertain. CDR3 length: 13 amino acids. The V gene lost 6 bases and the J gene lost 5 bases, with 13 bases spanning the gap. CDR3 amino acids: CASSLDSGTEAFF. In DNA form, the CDR3 reads TGCGCCAGCAGCTTGGACAGTGGAACTGAAGCTTTCTTT.